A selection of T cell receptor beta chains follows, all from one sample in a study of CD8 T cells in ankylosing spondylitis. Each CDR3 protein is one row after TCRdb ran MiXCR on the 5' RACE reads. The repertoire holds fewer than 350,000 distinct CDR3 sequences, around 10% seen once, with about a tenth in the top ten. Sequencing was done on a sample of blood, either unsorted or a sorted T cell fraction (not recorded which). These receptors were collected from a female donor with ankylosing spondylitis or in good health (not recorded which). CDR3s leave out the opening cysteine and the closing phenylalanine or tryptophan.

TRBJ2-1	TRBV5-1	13	ASSPDSLGYNEQF
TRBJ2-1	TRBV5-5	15	ASSLAFPGAFYNEQF
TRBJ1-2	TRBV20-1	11	SARGQDRYGYT
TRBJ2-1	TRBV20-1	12	SGTFGTAYNEQF
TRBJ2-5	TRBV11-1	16	ASSLGSGGSRWGETQY
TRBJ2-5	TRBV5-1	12	ASSLAQRQETQY
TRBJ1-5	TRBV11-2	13	ASSFGRGSNQPQH
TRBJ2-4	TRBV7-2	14	ASSLGAGEAKNIQY
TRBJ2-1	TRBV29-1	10	SAGLADNEQF
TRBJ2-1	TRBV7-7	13	ASSSGTGRQNEQF
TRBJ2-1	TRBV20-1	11	SANSGRAGEQF
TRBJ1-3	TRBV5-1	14	ASSFLPGDSGNTIY
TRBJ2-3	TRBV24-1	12	ATSQGDYTDTQY
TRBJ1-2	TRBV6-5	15	ASRSWGDRGRGYGYT
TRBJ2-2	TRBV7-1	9	ASSSSGELF
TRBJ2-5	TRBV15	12	ATSRVSAGETQY
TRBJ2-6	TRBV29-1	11	SVGDTGANVLT
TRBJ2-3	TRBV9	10	ASSPQRDTQY
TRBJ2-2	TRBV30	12	AWSVFPGTGELF
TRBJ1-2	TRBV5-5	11	ASSLGSYYGYT
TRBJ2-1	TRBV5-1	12	ASSWGAGVNEQF
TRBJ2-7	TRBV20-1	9	SARLADEQY
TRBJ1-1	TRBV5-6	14	ASSLEGLGENTEAF